This TCR beta chain emerged from a study of blood T cell repertoires in COVID-19. The wider study: COVID-19 samples, acute and convalescent, were from the United States, Italy and Spain.

The germline V and J ends were trimmed by 3 bases and 1 base, with 10 bases remaining between them. The CDR3 is 14 residues long. Per the germline V gene, CDR1 is SGHVS and CDR2 is FQNEAQ. Sequenced by immunoSEQ multiplex PCR; TCRdb stores in-frame clones only, minus some. The sample records about 120,000 clones, over 60% being singletons. The TCR sequence derives from an elderly woman with acute or convalescent COVID-19. The specimen was peripheral blood. V gene TRBV7-8 combines with J gene TRBJ2-7, with D maybe TRBD1 (5 bases). The DNA of the CDR3 is TGTGCCAGCAGCTTCGACAGAGTATCCTACGAGCAGTACTTC. Residues: CASSFDRVSYEQYF.